The present TCR beta chain was sequenced within a study of T cell responses to AZD1222 COVID-19 vaccine. Findings of the study overall: Just a handful of AZD1222 recipients were seropositive at baseline.

As regards this clone: The target antigen is unknown.

V was clipped by 4 bases and J by 6 bases; unmatched bases: 13. Germline-derived CDR1 and CDR2 are SGHRS and YFSETQ. The CDR3 spans 17 residues. Clones were sequenced by immunoSEQ multiplex PCR, and TCRdb holds only the in-frame ones, with some missing. In the table there are some 150,000 clones, 90% to 95% of which are singletons. The TCR sequence derives from an adult who received the AZD1222 COVID-19 vaccine. V and J are TRBV5-1 and TRBJ2-3; 11 positions match TRBD2. This sample comprised peripheral blood, obtained 28 days after the second AZD1222 dose. The CDR3, as DNA: TGCGCCAGCAGCCCACAATTACGACTAGCGGGGTTTGATACGCAGTATTTT. Encoded protein: CASSPQLRLAGFDTQYF. The complete variable domain, with remaining parts taken from reference TRBV5-1 and TRBJ2-3, reads KAGVTQTPRYLIKTRGQQVTLSCSPISGHRSVSWYQQTPGQGLQFLFEYFSETQRNKGNFPGRFSGRQFSNSRSEMNVSTLELGDSALYLCASSPQLRLAGFDTQYFGPGTRLTVL.